This TCR beta chain stems from a study of blood T cell repertoires in COVID-19. Looking at the study overall: Spain, Italy and the United States supplied samples that represented acute and convalescent COVID-19.

Profiled with immunoSEQ multiplex PCR; TCRdb holds only in-frame clones, not every one. This table has about 350,000 clones, about 87% appearing once. The length of the CDR3 is 15 residues. Germline V gene lookup returns CDR1 KGHDR and CDR2 SFDVKD. Germline trimming cut 6 bases from V and 8 bases from J; bases unmatched to any gene: 8. This clonotype was sampled from a man aged 25-40 years with COVID-19, enrolled during active disease. Sequenced input: peripheral blood. The J gene is TRBJ2-1, the V gene TRBV24-1; 11 bases are a match to TRBD1. CDR3 residues: CATSPVGTGGDEQFF. The CDR3 DNA follows: TGTGCCACCAGTCCGGTCGGGACAGGGGGAGATGAGCAGTTCTTC.